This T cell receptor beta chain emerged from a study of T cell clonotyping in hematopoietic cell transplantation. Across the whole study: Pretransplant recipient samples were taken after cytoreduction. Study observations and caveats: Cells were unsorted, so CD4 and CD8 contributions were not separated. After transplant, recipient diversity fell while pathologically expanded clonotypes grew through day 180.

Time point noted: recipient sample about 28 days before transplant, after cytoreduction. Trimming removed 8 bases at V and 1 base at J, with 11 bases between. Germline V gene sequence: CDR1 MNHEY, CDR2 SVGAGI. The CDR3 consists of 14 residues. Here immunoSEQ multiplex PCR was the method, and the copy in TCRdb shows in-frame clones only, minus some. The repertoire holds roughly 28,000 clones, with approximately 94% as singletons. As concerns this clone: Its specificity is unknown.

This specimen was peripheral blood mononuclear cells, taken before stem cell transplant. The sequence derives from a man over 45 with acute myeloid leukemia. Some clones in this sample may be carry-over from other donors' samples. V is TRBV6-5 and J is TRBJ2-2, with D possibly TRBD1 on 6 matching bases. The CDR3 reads CASSRGGNTGELFF. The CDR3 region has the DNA TGTGCCAGCTCCAGAGGGGGGAACACCGGGGAGCTGTTTTTT.